The present TCR beta chain was sequenced within a study of T cells in Graves' hyperthyroidism and ophthalmopathy. For the study at large: Prior to any treatment, at the point of initial diagnosis, peripheral blood was collected.

The CDR3 runs 16 residues. CDR1 is SGHVS, CDR2 FNYEAQ, per germline. The V and J ends lost 5 bases and 3 bases, in that order; junction bases with no gene match: 7. TCR beta CDR3 regions were amplified from RNA. During a first-round RT-PCR of the TCR CDR3, the HTBI primer set was used. One entry per CDR3 protein, called by TCRdb with MiXCR from the multiplex PCR reads. This table holds over 400,000 distinct CDR3 sequences, roughly 23% found once. Study findings and constraints: Appearing also in blood were most of the thyroid clonotypes expanded above 0.001. Patients with ophthalmopathy were separated from those with stable hyperthyroidism by a 13 V-J model.

This clonotype has just a few counts. Its specificity is unknown. Thyroid ultrasound, orbital computed tomography, clinical symptoms, and serum thyroxine and TRAb underpinned diagnoses. The sample was blood. The gene calls are TRBV7-6 and TRBJ2-7; 13 bases map to TRBD2. This clonotype was obtained from a woman aged 70-85 years with Graves' ophthalmopathy. The CDR3 DNA sequence: TGTGCCAGCAGCCCAGGACTAGCGGGAGAAGGCTACGAGCAGTACTTC. Its protein product is CASSPGLAGEGYEQYF.